A single sample is the source of the 5 T cell receptor beta chains below, sequenced in a study of Ad26.COV2.S vaccination and SARS-CoV-2 variants. Treatment given: around 19 received Ad26.COV2.S at low or high dose, single or two shots; 5 received placebo; per-sample allocation not given. Repertoires come from day 63 after the first vaccine or placebo injection. Libraries were prepared by immunoSEQ multiplex PCR; TCRdb keeps only in-frame clonotypes and omits some of them. The table includes 360,000 or so clones, around 86% detected once. The source was peripheral blood, collected in a trial of Ad26.COV2.S vaccine versus placebo. These receptor sequences come from a person aged 18-65 years who received the Ad26.COV2.S COVID-19 vaccine or a placebo.

Details on this clone: This sample includes further DNA sequences coding for the same CDR3. The chain combines TRBV27 with TRBJ2-1; tentatively, D is TRBD2 (6 bases). CDR1 MNHEY and CDR2 SMNVEV come from the germline V gene (reference sequence). Deletions cut 0 bases from V and 9 bases from J, with 9 bases between. The CDR3 totals 13 residues. CDR3 DNA: TGTGCCAGCAGTTTATCCGGGGGTGGTGAGCAGTTCTTC. It translates to CASSLSGGGEQFF.

The gene calls are TRBV13 and TRBJ1-4, with 12 bases lining up with TRBD1. This CDR3 has 16 residues. The V and J ends lost 5 bases and 6 bases, in that order; junction bases with no gene match: 7. The V gene's germline CDR1 is PRHDT and CDR2 FYEKMQ (reference sequence). The CDR3 reads CASSTGQGAGDEKLFF. CDR3 sequence (DNA): TGTGCCAGCAGCACGGGACAGGGGGCGGGGGATGAAAAACTGTTTTTT.

In DNA form, the CDR3 reads TGTGCCATCAGTGAGTCGAAGGGGAAGGACTATGGCTACACCTTC. Amino acid sequence: CAISESKGKDYGYTF. This chain joins TRBV10-3 and TRBJ1-2, with a tentative D call TRBD1 (5 bases). This CDR3 region has 15 residues. The V and J ends lost 0 bases and 3 bases respectively, with 11 bases between them. The germline gives CDR1 ENHRY, CDR2 SYGVKD.

The chain recombines TRBV9 with TRBJ1-1; perhaps TRBD1 as D (5 bases). The V gene's germline CDR1 is SGDLS and CDR2 YYNGEE. CDR3 length: 12 amino acids. V shed 3 bases and J shed 7 bases, with 10 bases lying between them. The CDR3 region has the DNA TGTGCCAGCAGCGCCAGGGACGGTGAAGCTTTCTTT. Its translation is CASSARDGEAFF. Full variable domain (outside the CDR3, taken from reference TRBV9 and TRBJ1-1): DSGVTQTPKHLITATGQRVTLRCSPRSGDLSVYWYQQSLDQGLQFLIQYYNGEERAKGNILERFSAQQFPDLHSELNLSSLELGDSALYFCASSARDGEAFFGQGTRLTVV.

The gene calls are TRBV29-1 and TRBJ1-3; D might be TRBD1 (5 bases). Trimming cost V 8 bases and J 0 bases, with 17 bases left between them. There are 15 residues in the CDR3. CDR1 and CDR2 (germline): SQVTM, ANQGSEA. The CDR3 spells CSPRPQDCSGNTIYF. The CDR3 DNA follows: TGCAGCCCCCGACCACAGGACTGCTCTGGAAACACCATATATTTT.